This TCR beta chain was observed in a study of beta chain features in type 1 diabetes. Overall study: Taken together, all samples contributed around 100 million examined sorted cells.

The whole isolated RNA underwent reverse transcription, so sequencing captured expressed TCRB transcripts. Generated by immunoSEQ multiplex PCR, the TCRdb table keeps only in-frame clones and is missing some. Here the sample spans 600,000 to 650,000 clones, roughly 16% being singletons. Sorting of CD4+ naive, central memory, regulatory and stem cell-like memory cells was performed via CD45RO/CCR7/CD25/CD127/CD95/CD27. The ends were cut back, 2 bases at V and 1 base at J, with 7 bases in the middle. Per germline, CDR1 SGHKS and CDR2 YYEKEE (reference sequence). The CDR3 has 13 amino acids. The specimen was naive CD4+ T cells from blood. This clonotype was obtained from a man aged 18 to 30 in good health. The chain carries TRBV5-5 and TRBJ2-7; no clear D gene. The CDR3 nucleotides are TGTGCCAGCAGCTTAGTCGGTTCCTACGAGCAGTACTTC. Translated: CASSLVGSYEQYF.